This TCR beta chain comes out of a study of Tregs in tolerant kidney transplant recipients. After 6 to 7 days with irradiated graft donor PBMCs, CFSE-labeled recipient PBMCs were FACS-sorted. Germline-derived CDR1 and CDR2 are SGHNT and YYREEE (reference sequence). V shed 0 bases and J shed 4 bases, with 10 bases lying between them. The CDR3 covers 14 residues. Generated by immunoSEQ multiplex PCR, the TCRdb table keeps only in-frame clones and is missing some. Of 15,000 to 19,000 clones detected, around half appear once; the ten largest clones hold about 3.3%. General study findings and limits: Expanding Tregs on activated donor B cells appeared to best identify donor-specific TCRbeta clones. Biological reproducibility was not directly addressed in this study.

Comments on this clone: Its specificity is unknown.

The sample here was CD4+ T cells from blood cultured with allogeneic cells, taken before the transplant. This chain links TRBV5-4 with TRBJ2-5; perhaps TRBD2 as D (6 bases). The TCR was taken from a human patient who received a combined kidney and bone marrow transplant. The CDR3: CASSLGWGVETQYF. The CDR3 region has the DNA TGTGCCAGCAGCTTGGGGTGGGGGGTAGAGACCCAGTACTTC.